This record covers a single T cell receptor beta chain. Its antigen is not known. This sample was taken from a study of PD-1 blockade in classical Hodgkin lymphoma. Study-wide results and limits: Compared with baseline, CD4+ but not CD8+ TCR diversity had risen significantly by C4D1. Baseline diversity resembling that of newly diagnosed patients was seen in complete responders. The study reported lower baseline TCR diversity in newly diagnosed patients than in healthy donors.

This sample's time point: cycle 4 day 1 (C4D1), after 6 weeks of nivolumab. In every patient, relapse followed autologous stem cell transplantation, while exposure to brentuximab vedotin differed. The study recorded best responses of complete response, partial response or progressive disease. This table comes from immunoSEQ multiplex PCR, and its TCRdb copy is limited to in-frame clones, with some not included. The sample lists 23,000 or so clones, more than 75% seen once, with about a fifth in the top ten. The CDR3 consists of 15 residues. V was shortened by 3 bases and J by 4 bases, with 12 bases between the two germline ends. Germline CDR1 is MGHRA and CDR2 is YSYEKL.

The sequences come from peripheral blood mononuclear cells (PBMCs), collected before the fourth cycle of nivolumab. The gene calls are TRBV4-1 and TRBJ2-2; D possibly corresponds to TRBD2 (6 bases). This TCR came from a human donor with classical Hodgkin lymphoma. CDR3 in amino acids: CASSHPGTPTGELFF. The CDR3 DNA reads TGCGCCAGCAGCCATCCCGGGACTCCCACCGGGGAGCTGTTTTTT.